This TCR beta chain stems from a study of shared clonotypes between healthy human individuals. Looking at the study overall: For every donor, three CD4 naive, three CD4 memory, two CD8 naive and one CD8 memory plates were used.

There were no recent acute infections or vaccinations among the donors, who were healthy HIV-negative adults. This was a deep-level run. Researchers divided each subset's genomic DNA evenly across several immunoSEQ plates. TCRdb keeps only in-frame clones here, not all; method: immunoSEQ multiplex PCR. Seen here are about 1.5 million clones, around 98% observed once, and the top ten hold roughly 0.45%. CDR3 length: 14 amino acids. Trimming cost V 10 bases and J 8 bases; bases outside gene matches: 14. This TCR came from a man in his thirties or forties in good health. The specimen was naive CD4+ T cells sorted from blood. Subset reported: CD45RA+ positively selected. The chain links TRBV23-1 to TRBJ2-1; 7 bases agree with TRBD2. Being an ORF, TRBV23-1 has a function that is uncertain. CDR3 nucleotides: TGCGCCAATCTACTAGGGAGGGCCGGCCATGAGCAGTTCTTC. It translates to CANLLGRAGHEQFF.